This T cell receptor beta chain was documented in a study of blood T cell repertoires in COVID-19. This CDR3 comprises 14 residues. Per the germline V gene, CDR1 is SGHRS and CDR2 is YFSETQ. J was trimmed by 2 bases and V by 6 bases; bases with no gene match: 8. Sequenced by immunoSEQ multiplex PCR; TCRdb stores in-frame clones only, minus some. The repertoire consists of fewer than 600,000 clones, with roughly nine tenths occurring once and the leading ten covering approximately 0.9%. This receptor was obtained from a man between 18 and 29 years old with COVID-19, enrolled during active disease. Sequencing used peripheral blood. The V gene is TRBV5-1, the J gene TRBJ2-7; 7 nucleotides match TRBD2. The CDR3 nucleotides read TGCGCCAGCAAAAAGGTGGCGGGGGCCTACGAGCAGTACTTC. Protein sequence: CASKKVAGAYEQYF.